The 20 T cell receptor beta chains below come from one sample, sequenced in a study of CD8+CD57+ T cells in acquired aplastic anemia. TCR beta VDJ and CDR3 profiling used genomic DNA as template. TCRdb re-analysed the reads in MiXCR, keeping a single row per CDR3 protein. Altogether about 190,000 distinct CDR3 sequences are present, around half being singletons, with the ten largest covering roughly 15%. Sequenced input: sorted CD4+, CD8+, or CD8+CD57+ T cells (not recorded which) from PBMCs. All receptors come from a human donor in good health, serving as a control.

The chain uses TRBV10-3 and TRBJ1-2; 9 bases match TRBD1. With 4 bases clipped from V and 2 bases from J, the junction kept 2 bases outside the gene matches. There are 14 residues in the CDR3. CDR1 is ENHRY and CDR2 is SYGVKD in the germline V gene. In nucleotides, the CDR3 is TGTGCCATCAGTGGGACAGGGGCGAACTATGGCTACACCTTC. Protein product: CAISGTGANYGYTF.

This clonotype has a handful of counts. The J gene is TRBJ2-7, the V gene TRBV5-6, with 9 bases identical to TRBD1. Trimming removed 7 bases from V and 5 bases from J; junction bases left unmatched: 4. The germline V gene has CDR1 SGHDT and CDR2 YYEEEE. CDR3 size: 12 residues. This chain's CDR3 is CASDGTGNEQYF. The CDR3 nucleotides are TGTGCCAGCGACGGGACAGGGAACGAGCAGTACTTC.

This clonotype was counted only a few times. This chain joins TRBV12-5 and TRBJ2-1; 11 positions match TRBD2. The CDR3 has 18 residues. The germline V gene has CDR1 LGHNT and CDR2 FRNRAP. V lost 6 bases and J lost 4; bases outside the gene matches: 14. The DNA of the CDR3 is TGTGCTAGTGGCCCCGGGACAGGGCTAGCGGGGGGTTACAATGAGCAGTTCTTC. Its protein is CASGPGTGLAGGYNEQFF.

The J gene is TRBJ2-1, the V gene TRBV12-3 or TRBV12-4, with TRBD2 matching over 11 bases. The CDR3 is made up of 15 amino acids. J lost 7 bases, V lost 5 bases, and 7 bases had no gene match. DNA for the CDR3: TGTGCCAGCAGTCGTAGCGGGGGGGCGGGGAATGAGCAGTTCTTC. Translating it yields CASSRSGGAGNEQFF.

On this clonotype: The junction and the germline gene differ at one end; a read error may be behind it. The rearrangement links TRBV6-2 or TRBV6-3 to TRBJ1-1; 11 bases align to TRBD1. The CDR3 covers 14 residues. CDR1 and CDR2 (germline): MNHEY, SVGEGT. CDR3 in DNA: TGTGCCAGCAGCTTGGGACAGGGGGGCACTGAAGCTCTCTTT. Amino acid sequence: CASSLGQGGTEALF.

Ten or more counts support this clonotype. This rearrangement joins TRBV10-3 to TRBJ1-2; TRBD1 agrees at 8 bases. The germline V gene has CDR1 ENHRY and CDR2 SYGVKD. The CDR3 spans 17 residues. V was clipped by 0 bases and J by 3 bases; unmatched bases: 9. The CDR3 loop is CAISESIQGARDYGYTF. The CDR3 coding sequence is TGTGCCATCAGTGAGTCGATCCAGGGGGCGCGGGACTATGGCTACACCTTC.

This chain connects TRBV6-5 to TRBJ2-7; 10 bases map to TRBD2. CDR1 is MNHEY and CDR2 is SVGAGI in the germline V gene. V dropped 4 bases and J dropped 4; count of bases not matched to a gene: 7. The CDR3 spans 15 residues. The CDR3 DNA sequence: TGTGCCAGCAGTTCCCAAGCGGGAGGGCCATACGAGCAGTACTTC. Its protein product is CASSSQAGGPYEQYF.

This clonotype was seen at least ten times. Its ends do not fully match the called genes, so a read error is possible. The J gene is TRBJ2-5, the V gene TRBV5-1; no clear D gene. This CDR3 is built from 11 residues. Germline CDR1 reads SGHRS; CDR2 reads YFSETQ. The CDR3 DNA sequence: TGTGCCAGCAGCTCCCAAGAGACCCAGTACTTC. Protein sequence: CASSSQETQYF.

The chain uses TRBV19 and TRBJ1-1; a possible D gene is TRBD1 (5 bases). In germline, CDR1 is LNHDA, CDR2 SQIVND (reference sequence). V was pared by 10 bases and J by 8 bases, with 11 bases between. The CDR3 loop spans 10 amino acids. CDR3: CATRQGEAFF. CDR3 sequence (DNA): TGTGCCACCCGCCAGGGCGAAGCTTTCTTT. The full variable domain, rest sourced from reference TRBV19 and TRBJ1-1, is DGGITQSPKYLFRKEGQNVTLSCEQNLNHDAMYWYRQDPGQGLRLIYYSQIVNDFQKGDIAEGYSVSREKKESFPLTVTSAQKNPTAFYLCATRQGEAFFGQGTRLTVV.

This clonotype was observed a single time. The chain uses TRBV20-1 and TRBJ1-2; D not resolved. CDR3 length: 15 residues. Deletions cut 0 bases from V and 3 bases from J, with 14 bases between. Germline V gene lookup returns CDR1 DFQATT and CDR2 SNEGSKA (reference sequence). CDR3 sequence: CSARDGIGLYYGYTF. The CDR3 DNA follows: TGCAGTGCTAGAGACGGGATCGGATTATACTATGGCTACACCTTC.

The rearrangement joins TRBV3-1 to TRBJ2-7; TRBD1 matches at 8 bases. This CDR3 is 12 amino acids long. Germline CDR1 and CDR2: LGHDT and YNNKEL (reference sequence). V shed 6 bases and J 4 bases; nucleotides not matched to a gene: 2. In DNA form, the CDR3 reads TGTGCCAGCAGTTGGACAGGGTACGAGCAGTACTTC. As protein: CASSWTGYEQYF.

This sequence joins TRBV9 and TRBJ2-3; a possible D gene is TRBD1 (6 bases). From germline, CDR1 is SGDLS and CDR2 YYNGEE. V was shortened by 4 bases and J by 4 bases, with 7 bases between the two germline ends. CDR3 length equals 12 residues. CDR3 nucleotide sequence: TGTGCCAGCAGCCCAGGGGCAGATACGCAGTATTTT. This gives the protein CASSPGADTQYF.

The chain is built from TRBV6-1 and TRBJ1-1, with 7 bases fitting TRBD1. Per the germline V gene, CDR1 is MNHNS and CDR2 is SASEGT. V dropped 6 bases and J dropped 0; count of bases not matched to a gene: 7. This CDR3 comprises 15 residues. Written as DNA, the CDR3 is TGTGCCAGCAGACTGGACAGGAAGATGAACACTGAAGCTTTCTTT. Protein sequence: CASRLDRKMNTEAFF.

The chain uses TRBV2 and TRBJ2-7; 9 bases align to TRBD1. The V and J ends lost 6 bases and 11 bases, in that order; junction bases with no gene match: 8. The CDR3 is 12 amino acids. Germline CDR1 and CDR2: SNHLY and FYNNEI. The CDR3 spells CASRRRGTGKYF. The CDR3 DNA sequence: TGTGCCAGCAGACGGAGGGGGACAGGGAAGTACTTC.

The genes are TRBV20-1 and TRBJ2-5; maybe TRBD1 (6 bases). CDR1 is DFQATT and CDR2 is SNEGSKA in the germline V gene (reference sequence). The CDR3 sequence is 16 residues long. V was clipped by 3 bases and J by 11 bases, with 28 bases between them. This CDR3 reads CSASKATGAADYKQYF. CDR3 coding DNA: TGCAGTGCTAGTAAGGCGACAGGCGCCGCCGACTACAAGCAGTACTTC.

Concerning this clonotype: The conserved final phenylalanine or tryptophan is absent from the CDR3, which likely points to a read error. J is TRBJ2-2 and V is TRBV11-2; 9 nucleotides line up with TRBD1. J lost 7 bases, V lost 5 bases, and 5 bases had no gene match. This CDR3 comprises 14 residues. Germline V gene data show CDR1 as SGHAT and CDR2 as FQNNGV. The CDR3 DNA follows: TGTGCCAGCAGCCAACAGGGGGCGGGCGGGGAGCTGTTTTCT. Encoded protein: CASSQQGAGGELFS.

The chain uses TRBV7-2 and TRBJ1-6; D unresolved. CDR1 is SGHTA, CDR2 FQGNSA, per germline. CDR3 length equals 16 residues. V gave up 3 bases and J gave up 6 bases, with 15 bases separating them. Here the CDR3 reads CASSFGRMRVNSPLHF. In DNA, the CDR3 is TGTGCCAGCAGCTTCGGACGGATGAGGGTTAATTCACCCCTCCACTTT.

This clonotype has only one observation. The V gene is TRBV7-2, the J gene TRBJ2-3; 9 bases map to TRBD2. The CDR3 covers 15 residues. The J segment lost 5 bases and the V segment lost 3 bases, leaving 6 bases of the junction unmatched. CDR1 SGHTA and CDR2 FQGNSA come from the germline V gene. This CDR3 is CASSLKAGGLDTQYF. As DNA, the CDR3 is TGTGCCAGCAGCTTGAAAGCGGGGGGTTTAGATACGCAGTATTTT. Full variable domain (outside the CDR3, taken from reference TRBV7-2 and TRBJ2-3): GAGVSQSPSNKVTEKGKDVELRCDPISGHTALYWYRQSLGQGLEFLIYFQGNSAPDKSGLPSDRFSAERTGGSVSTLTIQRTQQEDSAVYLCASSLKAGGLDTQYFGPGTRLTVL.

This clonotype was recorded many times. J is TRBJ1-5 and V is TRBV19; the D is unclear. The CDR3 length is 15 residues. Per germline, CDR1 LNHDA and CDR2 SQIVND (reference sequence). The V and J ends lost 3 bases and 3 bases respectively, with 12 bases between them. The CDR3 protein is CASSIVPGVNQPQHF. For the CDR3, the DNA is TGTGCCAGTAGTATCGTTCCTGGAGTCAATCAGCCCCAGCATTTT. Full variable domain (remainder filled in from reference TRBV19 and TRBJ1-5): DGGITQSPKYLFRKEGQNVTLSCEQNLNHDAMYWYRQDPGQGLRLIYYSQIVNDFQKGDIAEGYSVSREKKESFPLTVTSAQKNPTAFYLCASSIVPGVNQPQHFGDGTRLSIL.

This clonotype appeared many times. The genes are TRBV4-2 and TRBJ1-2; D is perhaps TRBD1 (6 bases). The length of the CDR3 is 16 residues. CDR1 LGHNA and CDR2 YNFKEQ come from the germline V gene. Trimming shortened V by 2 bases and J by 4 bases, and 17 bases separated the two germline ends. This CDR3 reads CASSQLTGLSLYGYTF. The CDR3 region has the DNA TGTGCCAGCAGCCAATTAACAGGGTTAAGTCTCTATGGCTACACCTTC.